Shown below are 14 T cell receptor beta chains from a single sample sequenced in a study of cytomegalovirus exposure and HLA in healthy donors. Primers: 60 Vbeta forward and 13 Jbeta reverse. The repertoire was sequenced with immunoSEQ multiplex PCR; TCRdb's copy has only in-frame clones and lacks some. Here the sample spans about 190,000 clones, about 87% being singletons. Source material: PBMCs. The source of these receptors is a man aged 30-40 years in good health and CMV-seronegative.

V usage is TRBV4-1 and J usage is TRBJ2-7, with 12 bases lining up with TRBD1. J was trimmed by 6 bases and V by 4 bases; bases with no gene match: 10. The CDR3 contains 16 residues. Germline V CDR1 and CDR2: MGHRA, YSYEKL. This CDR3 reads CASSPAPGQGAPEQYF. The CDR3 DNA reads as TGCGCCAGCAGCCCGGCCCCGGGACAGGGGGCCCCCGAGCAGTACTTC.

CDR3 sequence reads: CAGSSRPGDPTGELFF. CDR3 DNA: TGTGCCGGCTCCTCACGTCCAGGGGACCCCACCGGGGAGCTGTTTTTT. The J gene is TRBJ2-2, the V gene TRBV7-9; TRBD1 might be the D (6 bases). The CDR3 is made up of 16 amino acids. Trimming cost V 11 bases and J 4 bases, with 23 bases left between them. CDR1 and CDR2 from the germline V gene are SEHNR and FQNEAQ (reference sequence).

The V gene is TRBV19, the J gene TRBJ1-4; the match to TRBD1 covers 8 bases. The CDR3 is made up of 14 amino acids. The germline V gene encodes CDR1 LNHDA and CDR2 SQIVND (reference sequence). V gave up 7 bases and J gave up 8 bases; unmatched junction bases: 9. The CDR3 loop is CASTFDRGGEKLFF. The CDR3 DNA is TGTGCCAGTACCTTCGACAGGGGAGGCGAAAAACTGTTTTTT.

The chain links TRBV4-2 to TRBJ2-6; TRBD1 aligns across 9 bases. The CDR3 extends over 18 amino acids. The ends lost 2 bases at V and 3 bases at J; junction bases unmatched: 8. CDR1 is LGHNA, CDR2 YNFKEQ, per germline. The chain's CDR3 is CASSQPGTGSFGANVLTF. CDR3 coding DNA: TGTGCCAGCAGCCAACCCGGGACAGGGAGTTTTGGGGCCAACGTCCTGACTTTC.

CDR3 coding DNA: TGTGCCAGCAGTAGAAGCGGAGGGAGATTAGATGAGCAGTTCTTC. Translating gives CASSRSGGRLDEQFF. The rearrangement joins TRBV25-1 to TRBJ2-1; TRBD2 might be the D (6 bases). The ends were cut back, 5 bases at V and 8 bases at J, with 19 bases in the middle. The CDR3 covers 15 residues. Germline CDR1 is MGHDK and CDR2 is SYGVNS.

The chain joins TRBV7-2 to TRBJ1-5, with D unclear. The CDR3 has 12 amino acids. Germline V gene data show CDR1 as SGHTA and CDR2 as FQGNSA. Between the trimmed V and J ends, which lost 0 bases and 7 bases, there was a span of 4 bases. The CDR3 DNA reads TGTGCCAGCAGCTTAGCAAGCCAGCCCCAGCATTTT. It codes for CASSLASQPQHF.

V gene TRBV18 combines with J gene TRBJ1-6, with D perhaps TRBD1 (6 bases). The CDR3 spans 19 residues. V lost 3 bases and J lost 14, with 32 bases in between. CDR1 and CDR2 from the germline V gene are KGHSH and LQKENI. CDR3 protein: CASSPLPLSQGRALMALHF. The DNA for the CDR3 is TGTGCCAGCTCACCCCTCCCCCTATCACAGGGTAGGGCCCTAATGGCCCTCCACTTT.

This clone ranks as medium-sized. V usage is TRBV7-2 and J usage is TRBJ1-6; 9 nucleotides match TRBD1. Germline lookup yields CDR1 SGHTA and CDR2 FQGNSA. V trimming: 5 bases; J trimming: 9 bases; junction bases outside the gene matches: 8. The CDR3 is made up of 15 amino acids. CDR3 sequence: CASSASRDRVSPLHF. The CDR3 DNA is TGTGCCAGCAGCGCGTCCCGGGACAGGGTTTCACCCCTCCACTTT. Combining the CDR3 with reference TRBV7-2 and TRBJ1-6 gives the whole variable domain GAGVSQSPSNKVTEKGKDVELRCDPISGHTALYWYRQSLGQGLEFLIYFQGNSAPDKSGLPSDRFSAERTGGSVSTLTIQRTQQEDSAVYLCASSASRDRVSPLHFGNGTRLTVT.

There are a few counts of this clone. This rearrangement joins TRBV30 to TRBJ1-3, with 9 positions matching TRBD1. Trimming removed 3 bases from V and 0 bases from J; junction bases left unmatched: 3. Germline V gene lookup returns CDR1 GTSNPN and CDR2 SVGIG (reference sequence). The CDR3 covers 15 residues. The CDR3 protein is CAWSGDRASGNTIYF. CDR3 sequence (DNA): TGTGCCTGGAGCGGGGACAGGGCCTCTGGAAACACCATATATTTT.

V and J are TRBV19 and TRBJ1-2; possibly TRBD1 for D (6 bases). CDR1 is LNHDA, CDR2 SQIVND, per germline (reference sequence). V gave up 4 bases and J gave up 4 bases, with 16 bases separating them. The length of the CDR3 is 15 residues. The CDR3 nucleotides read TGTGCCAGTAGTACGAGGACAGACCGGACCTATGGCTACACCTTC. This translates into CASSTRTDRTYGYTF.

Concerning this clone itself: The same CDR3 arises from other DNA sequences in this sample as well. This chain links TRBV6-5 with TRBJ1-1; TRBD1 might be the D (5 bases). There are 13 residues in the CDR3. Germline CDR1 MNHEY, CDR2 SVGAGI. V dropped 2 bases and J dropped 1 base, with 5 bases sitting between them. CDR3 protein: CASSYGQNTEAFF. The CDR3 DNA follows: TGTGCCAGCAGTTACGGACAGAACACTGAAGCTTTCTTT.

A note on this clone: The junction shows a germline mismatch at one end, possibly a read error. The gene calls are TRBV29-1 and TRBJ2-6, with D tentatively TRBD1 (5 bases). There are 18 residues in the CDR3. Germline CDR1 and CDR2: SQVTM and ANQGSEA. The CDR3 nucleotides read TGCAGCGTTGAAGATCCTTCGGGTACTACCTCTGGGGCCAACGGCCTGACTTTC. Amino acid sequence: CSVEDPSGTTSGANGLTF.

This chain uses TRBV9 with TRBJ2-7; TRBD2 aligns across 10 bases. The CDR3 is 15 residues long. Trimming cost V 1 base and J 0 bases; bases outside gene matches: 1. In germline, CDR1 is SGDLS, CDR2 YYNGEE. CDR3 in amino acids: CASSVLAGDSYEQYF. The CDR3 bases are TGTGCCAGCAGCGTACTAGCGGGGGACTCCTACGAGCAGTACTTC.

The gene calls are TRBV2 and TRBJ1-2, with 9 bases that match TRBD1. The germline V gene has CDR1 SNHLY and CDR2 FYNNEI. There are 13 residues in the CDR3. After removal of 4 bases from V and 6 bases from J, the junction contained 3 bases not matched to a gene. The DNA of the CDR3 is TGTGCCAGCAGTGCGGACAGGGGACATGGCTACACCTTC. Translation: CASSADRGHGYTF.